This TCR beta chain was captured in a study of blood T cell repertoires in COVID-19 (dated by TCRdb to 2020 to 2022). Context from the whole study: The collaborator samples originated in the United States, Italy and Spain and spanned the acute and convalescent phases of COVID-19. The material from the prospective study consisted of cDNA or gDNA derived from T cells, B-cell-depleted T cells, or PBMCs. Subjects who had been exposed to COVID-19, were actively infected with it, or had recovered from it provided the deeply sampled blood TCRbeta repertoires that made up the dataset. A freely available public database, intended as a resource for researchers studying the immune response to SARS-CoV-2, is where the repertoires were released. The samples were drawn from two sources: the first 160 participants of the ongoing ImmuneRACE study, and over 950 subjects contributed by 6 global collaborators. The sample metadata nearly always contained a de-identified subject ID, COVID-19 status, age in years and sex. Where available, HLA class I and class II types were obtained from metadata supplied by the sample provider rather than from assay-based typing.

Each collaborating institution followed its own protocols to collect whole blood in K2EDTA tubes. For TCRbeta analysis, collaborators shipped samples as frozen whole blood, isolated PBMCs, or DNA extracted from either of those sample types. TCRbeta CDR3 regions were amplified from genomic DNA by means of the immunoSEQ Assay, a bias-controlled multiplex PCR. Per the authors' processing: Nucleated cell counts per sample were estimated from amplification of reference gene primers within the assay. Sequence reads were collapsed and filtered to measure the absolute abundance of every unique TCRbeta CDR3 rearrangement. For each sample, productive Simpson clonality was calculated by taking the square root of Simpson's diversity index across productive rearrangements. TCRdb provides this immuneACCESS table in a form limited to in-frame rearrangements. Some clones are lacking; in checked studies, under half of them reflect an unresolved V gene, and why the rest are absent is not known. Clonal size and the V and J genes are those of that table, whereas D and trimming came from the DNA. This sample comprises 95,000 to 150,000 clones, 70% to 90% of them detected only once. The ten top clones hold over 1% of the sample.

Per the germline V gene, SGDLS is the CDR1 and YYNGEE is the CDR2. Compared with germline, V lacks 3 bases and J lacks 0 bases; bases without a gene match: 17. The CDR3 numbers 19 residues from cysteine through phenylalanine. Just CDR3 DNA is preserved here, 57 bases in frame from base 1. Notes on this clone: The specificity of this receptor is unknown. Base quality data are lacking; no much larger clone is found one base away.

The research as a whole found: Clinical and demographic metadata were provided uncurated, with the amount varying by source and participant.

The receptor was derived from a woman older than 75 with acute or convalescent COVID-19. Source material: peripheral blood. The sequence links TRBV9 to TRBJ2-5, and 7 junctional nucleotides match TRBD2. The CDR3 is CASSARPRDRDYHQETQYF. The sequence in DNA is TGTGCCAGCAGCGCCCGACCCCGAGACCGGGACTACCACCAAGAGACCCAGTACTTC.